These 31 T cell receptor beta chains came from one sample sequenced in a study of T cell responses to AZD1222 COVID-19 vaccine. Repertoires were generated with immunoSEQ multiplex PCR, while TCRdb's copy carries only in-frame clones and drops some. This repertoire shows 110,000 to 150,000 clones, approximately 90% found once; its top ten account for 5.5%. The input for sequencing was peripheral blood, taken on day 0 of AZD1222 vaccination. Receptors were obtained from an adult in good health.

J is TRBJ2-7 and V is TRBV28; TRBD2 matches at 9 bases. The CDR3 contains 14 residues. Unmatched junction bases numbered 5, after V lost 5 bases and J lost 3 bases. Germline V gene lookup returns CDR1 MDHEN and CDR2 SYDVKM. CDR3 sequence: CASSLAGGDYEQYF. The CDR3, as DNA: TGTGCCAGCAGTCTCGCGGGAGGGGACTACGAGCAGTACTTC.

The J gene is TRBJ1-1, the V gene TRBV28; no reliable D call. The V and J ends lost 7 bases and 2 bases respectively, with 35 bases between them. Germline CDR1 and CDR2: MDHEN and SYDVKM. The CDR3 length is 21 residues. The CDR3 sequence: CASTRPRTFPNRPSFNTEAFF. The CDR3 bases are TGTGCCAGCACTCGCCCCCGGACTTTCCCAAACCGTCCCTCCTTCAACACTGAAGCTTTCTTT.

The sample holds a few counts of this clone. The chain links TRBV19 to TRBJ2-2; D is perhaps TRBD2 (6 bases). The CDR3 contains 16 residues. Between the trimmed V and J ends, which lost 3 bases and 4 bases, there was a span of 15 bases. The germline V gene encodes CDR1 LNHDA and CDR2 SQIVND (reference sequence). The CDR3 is CASSIMAGLGTGELFF. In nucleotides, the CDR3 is TGTGCCAGTAGTATTATGGCGGGATTGGGCACCGGGGAGCTGTTTTTT.

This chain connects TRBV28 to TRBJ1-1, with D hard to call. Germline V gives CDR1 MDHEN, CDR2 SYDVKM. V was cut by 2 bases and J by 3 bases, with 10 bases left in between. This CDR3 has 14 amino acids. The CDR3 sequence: CASSLQAGYTEAFF. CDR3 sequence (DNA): TGTGCCAGCAGTTTACAGGCGGGGTACACTGAAGCTTTCTTT.

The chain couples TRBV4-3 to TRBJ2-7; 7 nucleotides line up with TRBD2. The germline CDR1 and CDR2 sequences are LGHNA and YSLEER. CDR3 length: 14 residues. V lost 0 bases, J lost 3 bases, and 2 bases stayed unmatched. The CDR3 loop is CASSQDGDYYEQYF. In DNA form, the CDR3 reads TGCGCCAGCAGCCAAGATGGGGACTACTACGAGCAGTACTTC.

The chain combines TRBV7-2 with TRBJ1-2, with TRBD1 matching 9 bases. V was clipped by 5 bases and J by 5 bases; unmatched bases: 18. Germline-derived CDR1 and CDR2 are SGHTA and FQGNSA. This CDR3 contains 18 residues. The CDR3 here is CASSLFGQGFRQSYGYTF. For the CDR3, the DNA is TGTGCCAGCAGCCTTTTCGGACAGGGGTTTCGTCAGTCTTATGGCTACACCTTC.

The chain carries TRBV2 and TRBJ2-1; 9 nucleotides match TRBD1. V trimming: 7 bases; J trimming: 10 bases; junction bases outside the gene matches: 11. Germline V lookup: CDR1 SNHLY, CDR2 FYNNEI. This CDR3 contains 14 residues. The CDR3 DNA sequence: TGTGCCAGCACCGGGACAGGGCCCTCAGGCGAGCAGTTCTTC. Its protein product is CASTGTGPSGEQFF.

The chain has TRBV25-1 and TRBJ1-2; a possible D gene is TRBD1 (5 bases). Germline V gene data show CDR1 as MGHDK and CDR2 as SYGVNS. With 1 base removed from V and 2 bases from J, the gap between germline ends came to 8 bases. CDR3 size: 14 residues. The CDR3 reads CASSESRGNYGYTF. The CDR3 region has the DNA TGTGCCAGCAGTGAATCCCGGGGGAACTATGGCTACACCTTC.

The CDR3 is CASSPRDYEQYF. CDR3 in DNA: TGTGCCAGCAGCCCAAGAGATTACGAGCAGTACTTC. This chain uses TRBV11-2 with TRBJ2-7; D remains ambiguous. CDR1 SGHAT and CDR2 FQNNGV come from the germline V gene. CDR3 length: 12 amino acids. V was pared by 5 bases and J by 4 bases, with 9 bases between.

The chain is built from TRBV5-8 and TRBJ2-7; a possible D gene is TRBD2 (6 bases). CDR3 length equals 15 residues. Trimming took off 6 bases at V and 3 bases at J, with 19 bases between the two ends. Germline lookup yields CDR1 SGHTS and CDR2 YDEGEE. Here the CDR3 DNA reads TGTGCCAGCATCTCAAGGACTACAATCGACTACGAGCAGTACTTC. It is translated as CASISRTTIDYEQYF.

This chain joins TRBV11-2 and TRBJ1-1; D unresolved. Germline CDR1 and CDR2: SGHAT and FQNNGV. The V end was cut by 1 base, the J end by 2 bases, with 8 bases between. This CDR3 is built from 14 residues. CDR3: CASSLVLFNTEAFF. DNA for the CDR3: TGTGCCAGCAGCTTAGTCCTTTTTAACACTGAAGCTTTCTTT.

The CDR3 DNA is TGTGCCAGCAGCCCGGAGAGGAGTGGGAGCTGGGGCACTGAAGCTTTCTTT. Amino acid sequence: CASSPERSGSWGTEAFF. The V call is TRBV11-3, the J call TRBJ1-1; D is unresolved. Germline CDR1 reads SGHNT; CDR2 reads YENEEA. Trimming removed 5 bases at V and 4 bases at J, with 23 bases between. The CDR3 extends over 17 amino acids.

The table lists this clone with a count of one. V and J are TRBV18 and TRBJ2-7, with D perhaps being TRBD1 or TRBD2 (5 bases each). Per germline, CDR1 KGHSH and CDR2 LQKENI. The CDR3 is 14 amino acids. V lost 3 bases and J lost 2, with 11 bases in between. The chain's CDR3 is CASSPTGLTYEQYF. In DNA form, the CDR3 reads TGTGCCAGCTCACCCACAGGACTTACCTACGAGCAGTACTTC.

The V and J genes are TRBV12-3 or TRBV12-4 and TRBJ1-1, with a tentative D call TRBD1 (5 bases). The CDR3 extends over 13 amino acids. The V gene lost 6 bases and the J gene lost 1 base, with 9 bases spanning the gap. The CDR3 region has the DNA TGTGCCAGCAGGAATACAGGGAACACTGAAGCTTTCTTT. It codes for CASRNTGNTEAFF.

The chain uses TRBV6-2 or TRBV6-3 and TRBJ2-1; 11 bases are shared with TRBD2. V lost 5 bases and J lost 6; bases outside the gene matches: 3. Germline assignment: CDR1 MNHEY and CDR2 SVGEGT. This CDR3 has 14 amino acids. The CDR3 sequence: CASSRLAGSNEQFF. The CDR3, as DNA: TGTGCCAGCAGTCGACTAGCGGGATCCAATGAGCAGTTCTTC.

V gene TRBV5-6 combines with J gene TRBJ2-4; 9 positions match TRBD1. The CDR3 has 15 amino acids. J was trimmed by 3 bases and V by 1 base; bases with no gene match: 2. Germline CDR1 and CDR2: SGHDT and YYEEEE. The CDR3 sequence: CASSLTGGSKNIQYF. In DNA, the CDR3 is TGTGCCAGCAGCTTGACAGGGGGCAGCAAAAACATTCAGTACTTC. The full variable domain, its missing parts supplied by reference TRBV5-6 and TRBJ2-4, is DAGVTQSPTHLIKTRGQQVTLRCSPKSGHDTVSWYQQALGQGPQFIFQYYEEEERQRGNFPDRFSGHQFPNYSSELNVNALLLGDSALYLCASSLTGGSKNIQYFGAGTRLSVL.

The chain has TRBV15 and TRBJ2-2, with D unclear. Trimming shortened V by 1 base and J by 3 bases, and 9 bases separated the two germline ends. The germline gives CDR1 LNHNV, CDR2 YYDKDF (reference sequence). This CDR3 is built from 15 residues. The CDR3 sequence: CATSRVSGHTGELFF. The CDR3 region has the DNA TGTGCCACCAGCAGAGTGTCAGGACACACCGGGGAGCTGTTTTTT.

The CDR3 DNA reads TGTGCCAGCAGCTTCATCGCAGGGGAGGCTCACAATGAGCAGTTCTTC. Translating it yields CASSFIAGEAHNEQFF. This sequence joins TRBV5-6 and TRBJ2-1, with D tentatively TRBD1 or TRBD2 (6 bases each). The CDR3 contains 16 residues. Germline V gene data show CDR1 as SGHDT and CDR2 as YYEEEE. Trimming pared 2 bases from V and 5 bases from J, leaving 17 bases between. The variable domain in full, completed from reference TRBV5-6 and TRBJ2-1, reads DAGVTQSPTHLIKTRGQQVTLRCSPKSGHDTVSWYQQALGQGPQFIFQYYEEEERQRGNFPDRFSGHQFPNYSSELNVNALLLGDSALYLCASSFIAGEAHNEQFFGPGTRLTVL.

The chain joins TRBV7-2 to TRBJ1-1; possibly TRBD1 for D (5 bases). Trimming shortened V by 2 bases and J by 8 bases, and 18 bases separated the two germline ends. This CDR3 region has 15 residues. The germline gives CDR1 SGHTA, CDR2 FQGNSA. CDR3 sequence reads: CASSLSPGLLREAFF. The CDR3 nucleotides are TGTGCCAGCAGCTTATCCCCGGGACTTTTGAGAGAAGCTTTCTTT.

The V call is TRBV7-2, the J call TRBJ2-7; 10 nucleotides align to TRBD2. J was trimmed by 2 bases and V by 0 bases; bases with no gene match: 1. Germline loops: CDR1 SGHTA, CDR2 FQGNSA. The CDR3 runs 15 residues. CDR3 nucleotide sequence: TGTGCCAGCAGCTTAGCGGGGACTAGCGCCTACGAGCAGTACTTC. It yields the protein CASSLAGTSAYEQYF.

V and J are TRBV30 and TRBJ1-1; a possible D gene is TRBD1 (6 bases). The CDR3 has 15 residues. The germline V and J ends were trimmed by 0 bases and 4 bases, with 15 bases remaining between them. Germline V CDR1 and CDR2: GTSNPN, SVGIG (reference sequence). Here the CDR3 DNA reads TGTGCCTGGAGTGTACGGGGGCAGTTAGCCACTGAAGCTTTCTTT. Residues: CAWSVRGQLATEAFF.

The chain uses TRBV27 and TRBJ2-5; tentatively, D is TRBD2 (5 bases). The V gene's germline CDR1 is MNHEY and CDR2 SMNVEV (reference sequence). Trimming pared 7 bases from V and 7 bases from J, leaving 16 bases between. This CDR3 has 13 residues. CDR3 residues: CASKLSSGGTQYF. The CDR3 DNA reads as TGTGCCAGCAAACTGTCCTCCGGAGGGACCCAGTACTTC.

The CDR3 loop reads CASSYSGQPQPQHF. In DNA, the CDR3 is TGTGCCAGCAGTTACAGCGGACAGCCACAGCCCCAGCATTTT. The chain joins TRBV6-6 to TRBJ1-5; the D gene is possibly TRBD1 (6 bases). Germline V gene sequence: CDR1 MNHNY, CDR2 SVGAGI (reference sequence). Trimming pared 2 bases from V and 7 bases from J, leaving 12 bases between. The CDR3 is 14 amino acids.

The CDR3 is CASSYPGQSNQPQHF. The CDR3 DNA is TGTGCCAGCAGTTACCCGGGACAGAGCAATCAGCCCCAGCATTTT. The rearrangement uses TRBV6-2 or TRBV6-3 and TRBJ1-5, with TRBD1 matching 7 bases. Trimming removed 2 bases from V and 1 base from J; junction bases left unmatched: 2. CDR3 length: 15 residues. Germline lookup yields CDR1 MNHEY and CDR2 SVGEGT.

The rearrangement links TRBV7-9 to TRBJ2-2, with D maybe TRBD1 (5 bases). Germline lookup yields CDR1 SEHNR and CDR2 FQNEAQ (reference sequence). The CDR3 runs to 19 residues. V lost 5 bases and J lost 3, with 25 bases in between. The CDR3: CASSHRLDRGAVHTGELFF. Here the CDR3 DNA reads TGTGCCAGCAGCCATCGGTTGGATAGGGGTGCAGTACACACCGGGGAGCTGTTTTTT.

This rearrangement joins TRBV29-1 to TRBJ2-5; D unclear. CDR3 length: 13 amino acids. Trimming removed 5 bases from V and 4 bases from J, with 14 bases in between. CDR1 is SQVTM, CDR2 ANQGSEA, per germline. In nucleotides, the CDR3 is TGCAGCGTTCGAGCTAGGCGACGAGAGACCCAGTACTTC. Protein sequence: CSVRARRRETQYF.

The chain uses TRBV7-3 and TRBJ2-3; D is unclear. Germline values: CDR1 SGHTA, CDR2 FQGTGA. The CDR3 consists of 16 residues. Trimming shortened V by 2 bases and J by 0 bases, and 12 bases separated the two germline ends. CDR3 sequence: CASSLGVVVSTDTQYF. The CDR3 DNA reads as TGTGCCAGCAGCTTAGGGGTAGTCGTGAGCACAGATACGCAGTATTTT.

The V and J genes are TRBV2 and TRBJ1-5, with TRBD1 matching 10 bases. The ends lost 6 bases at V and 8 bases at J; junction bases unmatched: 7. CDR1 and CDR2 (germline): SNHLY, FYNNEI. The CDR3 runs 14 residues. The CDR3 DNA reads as TGTGCCAGCAGCGGGACAGGGGTGAGGAAGCCCCAGCATTTT. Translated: CASSGTGVRKPQHF.

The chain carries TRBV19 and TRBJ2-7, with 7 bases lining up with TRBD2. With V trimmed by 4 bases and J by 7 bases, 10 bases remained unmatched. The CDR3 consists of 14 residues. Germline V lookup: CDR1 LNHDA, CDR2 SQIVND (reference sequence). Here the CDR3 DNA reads TGTGCCAGTAGTACGAGCGGGGCCTTCTGGGAGCAGTACTTC. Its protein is CASSTSGAFWEQYF.

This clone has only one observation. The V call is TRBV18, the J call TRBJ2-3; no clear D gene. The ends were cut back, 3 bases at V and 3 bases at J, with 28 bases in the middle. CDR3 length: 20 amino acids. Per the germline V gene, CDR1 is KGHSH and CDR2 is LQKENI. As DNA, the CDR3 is TGTGCCAGCTCACCCGACGATCTAACTCAATTGAGTTTTATGACAGATACGCAGTATTTT. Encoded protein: CASSPDDLTQLSFMTDTQYF. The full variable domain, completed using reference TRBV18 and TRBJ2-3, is NAGVMQNPRHLVRRRGQEARLRCSPMKGHSHVYWYRQLPEEGLKFMVYLQKENIIDESGMPKERFSAEFPKEGPSILRIQQVVRGDSAAYFCASSPDDLTQLSFMTDTQYFGPGTRLTVL.

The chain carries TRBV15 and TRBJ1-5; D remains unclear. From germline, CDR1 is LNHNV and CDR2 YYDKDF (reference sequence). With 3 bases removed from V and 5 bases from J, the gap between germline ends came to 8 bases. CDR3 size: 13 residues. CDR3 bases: TGTGCCACCAGCAGGGATCTAGATCAGCCCCAGCATTTT. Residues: CATSRDLDQPQHF.